The rows below give T cell receptor beta chains drawn from one sample of a study of T cell responses to AZD1222 COVID-19 vaccine. Repertoires were generated with immunoSEQ multiplex PCR, while TCRdb's copy carries only in-frame clones and drops some. The table shows around 80,000 clones, with roughly 88% occurring only once. The sample in question was peripheral blood, obtained 28 days after the second AZD1222 dose. The receptor set was obtained from an adult who received the AZD1222 COVID-19 vaccine. CDR3s include the opening cysteine and the closing phenylalanine or tryptophan. A D gene is named only where the DNA matches it firmly. Size values are once, few and many counts, or a class for expanded clones, and some rows have none.

d_gene	v_gene	len	abundance	j_gene	CDR3nt	CDR3aa
.	TRBV11-2	15	.	TRBJ2-7	TGTGCCAGCAGCTCCTCAGGGCCCTTCCCCTACGAGCAGTACTTC	CASSSSGPFPYEQYF
.	TRBV7-9	16	once	TRBJ1-1	TGTGCCAGCAGCTTGGACGCCGGCGGCGGGAACACTGAAGCTTTCTTT	CASSLDAGGGNTEAFF
.	TRBV6-2/TRBV6-3	15	.	TRBJ2-7	TGTGCCAGCAGTCTCCCCGGGACCGCATTCTACGAGCAGTACTTC	CASSLPGTAFYEQYF
.	TRBV6-6	15	.	TRBJ1-6	TGTGCCAGCTTCGGGGCCACTATCTATAATTCACCCCTCCACTTT	CASFGATIYNSPLHF
TRBD2	TRBV28	15	.	TRBJ2-3	TGTGCCAGCAGACCTAGCGGGGGGGCGGGAGATACGCAGTATTTT	CASRPSGGAGDTQYF
.	TRBV5-1	13	.	TRBJ2-3	TGCGCCAGCAGCTACCCCGGCACAGATACGCAGTATTTT	CASSYPGTDTQYF
.	TRBV5-4	16	.	TRBJ2-5	TGTGCCAGCAGCTCACAGCGGGGACAGAAGAAAGAGACCCAGTACTTC	CASSSQRGQKKETQYF
TRBD2	TRBV2	14	.	TRBJ2-5	TGTGCCAGCAGTGTCAAAGCGGGGGCGGGGACCCAGTACTTC	CASSVKAGAGTQYF
.	TRBV29-1	12	.	TRBJ1-1	TGCAGCGTGGGCGTGAGGGGGGGATTAGCTTTCTTT	CSVGVRGGLAFF
.	TRBV30	16	.	TRBJ2-1	TGTGCCTGGAGTTTTTCCGCAAGAGACTGGGACAATGAGCAGTTCTTC	CAWSFSARDWDNEQFF
.	TRBV4-1	16	once	TRBJ1-5	TGCGCCAGCAGCCAAGACGGGGGGATAGGCAATCAGCCCCAGCATTTT	CASSQDGGIGNQPQHF
.	TRBV15	14	.	TRBJ1-1	TGTGCCACCAGCGTTGGGGGCAGAAACACTGAAGCTTTCTTT	CATSVGGRNTEAFF
TRBD2	TRBV5-4	18	.	TRBJ2-5	TGTGCCAGCAGCTTGCTAAGTCTAGCGGGGGGGATCCAAGAGACCCAGTACTTC	CASSLLSLAGGIQETQYF
TRBD1	TRBV19	13	.	TRBJ1-1	TGTGCCAGTAGTACCAGGGGGACCTTCAAAGCTTTCTTT	CASSTRGTFKAFF
.	TRBV5-1	15	.	TRBJ1-6	TGCGCCAGCAGCTTGTCCGAGAGACCGTATAAGCCCCTCCACTTT	CASSLSERPYKPLHF
.	TRBV5-1	15	.	TRBJ1-1	TGCGCCAGCAGCTTGCTTCATCGGGGGAACACTGAAGCTTTCTTT	CASSLLHRGNTEAFF
.	TRBV13	14	.	TRBJ2-7	TGTGCCAGCACCTCCTCGGGGAGTCTGGCCGAGCAGTACTTC	CASTSSGSLAEQYF
TRBD1	TRBV4-1	18	.	TRBJ1-6	TGCGCCAGCAGCCAGCGCGGGGGGACAGGACCGAAGGATTCACCCCTCCACTTT	CASSQRGGTGPKDSPLHF
.	TRBV28	13	.	TRBJ1-6	TGTGCCAGCAGTATAGACAGAGGACCTTCCCTCCACTTT	CASSIDRGPSLHF
.	TRBV2	13	.	TRBJ2-1	TGTGCCAGCAAGGGACGGTCCTACAATGAGCAGTTCTTC	CASKGRSYNEQFF
.	TRBV27	11	.	TRBJ1-2	TGTGCCAGCAGTTTAAACTATGGCTACACCTTC	CASSLNYGYTF
.	TRBV6-2/TRBV6-3	12	few	TRBJ2-7	TGTGCCAGCAGTCCCCGGGACTACGAGCAGTACTTC	CASSPRDYEQYF
.	TRBV28	13	.	TRBJ2-7	TGTGCCAGCATCCTGAGGGGGTCCTACGAGCAGTACTTC	CASILRGSYEQYF
.	TRBV7-2	12	.	TRBJ2-3	TGTGCCAGCAGCACAACCACAGATACGCAGTATTTT	CASSTTTDTQYF
.	TRBV4-1	15	.	TRBJ2-7	TGCGCCAGCAGCCGTACGGGACGGAACTCCTACGAGCAGTACTTC	CASSRTGRNSYEQYF
TRBD2	TRBV28	17	.	TRBJ2-3	TGTGCCAGCAGTTTGATACTAGCGGGGGCTGCCACAGATACGCAGTATTTT	CASSLILAGAATDTQYF
TRBD1	TRBV7-9	15	.	TRBJ2-1	TGTGCCAGCAGCCAACCGGGACAGGGGGCCAATGAGCAGTTCTTC	CASSQPGQGANEQFF
TRBD1	TRBV6-6	16	.	TRBJ1-2	TGTGCCAGCAGCCCCGGGACAGGGGGTGTATTCTGGGGCTACACCTTC	CASSPGTGGVFWGYTF
TRBD1	TRBV5-1	16	.	TRBJ1-1	TGCGCCAGCAGCTTGGTACGACAGGGGGGGCGGACTGAAGCTTTCTTT	CASSLVRQGGRTEAFF
TRBD1	TRBV29-1	13	.	TRBJ2-5	TGCAGCGGTCTACAGGGGGCCGGGGAGACCCAGTACTTC	CSGLQGAGETQYF
.	TRBV11-2	14	.	TRBJ2-1	TGTGCCAGCAGCTCATATCGGTCGGGGAATGAGCAGTTCTTC	CASSSYRSGNEQFF
TRBD1	TRBV7-9	17	.	TRBJ1-1	TGTGCCAGCAGCTTAAGACAGGGGGCGGGTGAGGACACTGAAGCTTTCTTT	CASSLRQGAGEDTEAFF
.	TRBV6-5	14	.	TRBJ1-4	TGTGCCAGCAGACGGGGCGGGATTAATGAAAAACTGTTTTTT	CASRRGGINEKLFF
.	TRBV19	14	.	TRBJ2-7	TGTGCCAGTAGCCAGACAGAAAGCTCCTACGAGCAGTACTTC	CASSQTESSYEQYF
TRBD1	TRBV6-5	15	.	TRBJ1-2	TGTGCCAGCAGACCCCAGGGGGAACCTAACTATGGCTACACCTTC	CASRPQGEPNYGYTF
.	TRBV24-1	12	.	TRBJ2-7	TGTGCCACCAGCGGGAGTTCCTACGAGCAGTACTTC	CATSGSSYEQYF
.	TRBV4-2	14	.	TRBJ2-7	TGTGCCAGCAGCCCGCCGGGAGTCCAGTACGAGCAGTACTTC	CASSPPGVQYEQYF